The source of this T cell receptor beta chain is a study of blood T cells in healthy people across ages. Across the whole study: In model experiments, template switching was able to capture about one barcoded beta molecule for every two T cells that were present.

A remark on this clonotype: Its antigen is not known.

Study results and limitations: Older individuals had lower TCR beta diversity per million T cells (the decline was roughly linear). Naive and antigen-experienced cells could not be conclusively compared, given unsorted PBMCs.

A second PCR, run for about 7 to 11 cycles, used a sample-barcoded 5' primer plus a J-beta primer mix. TCRdb processed the 5' RACE reads anew with MiXCR; each CDR3 protein has one entry. Here the sample spans 650,000 to 800,000 distinct CDR3 sequences, under 45% being singletons. CDR3 length: 13 amino acids. Per the germline V gene, CDR1 is MNHNS and CDR2 is SASEGT. V trimming: 6 bases; J trimming: 4 bases; junction bases outside the gene matches: 3. The chain links TRBV6-1 to TRBJ1-5, with 7 positions matching TRBD1. The source of this sequence is a man between 60 and 70 years old in good health. Sequenced sample: blood. As DNA, the CDR3 is TGTGCCAGCAGCCGGGACAGAAATCAGCCCCAGCATTTT. It codes for CASSRDRNQPQHF.